Listed below are T cell receptor beta chains from one sample, sequenced in a study of Ad26.COV2.S vaccination and SARS-CoV-2 variants. Produced via immunoSEQ multiplex PCR; TCRdb's table is partial and in-frame only. The sample comprises about 440,000 clones, roughly 87% of which are singletons, and 4.3% rests with the top ten. Sequenced material: peripheral blood, taken in a trial of Ad26.COV2.S vaccine versus placebo. Receptors were obtained from a person aged 18-60 years who received the Ad26.COV2.S COVID-19 vaccine or a placebo. Each CDR3 is given with its conserved first and last residue. The D gene is left open where the match is weak. The listing skips clone size in some rows; elsewhere it reads once, few, many or a size class.

d_gene | j_gene | v_gene | abundance | CDR3nt | CDR3aa
TRBD1 | TRBJ1-2 | TRBV28 | NA | TGTGCCAGCAGTACAGGGGATTTCCTCTATGGCTACACCTTC | CASSTGDFLYGYTF
NA | TRBJ1-1 | TRBV28 | NA | TGTGCCAGCAGTTTTGAGACAGGAGAGTATGCTTTCTTT | CASSFETGEYAFF
NA | TRBJ1-5 | TRBV6-5 | NA | TGTGCCAGCGGACTACAGGGAGACCAGCCCCAGCATTTT | CASGLQGDQPQHF
NA | TRBJ2-5 | TRBV2 | NA | TGTGCCAGCAGTGAAGAGATAACAGGGCAAGAGACCCAGTACTTC | CASSEEITGQETQYF
NA | TRBJ2-2 | TRBV27 | NA | TGTGCCAGCAGTTCTCGGCGGGGGAACACCGGGGAGCTGTTTTTT | CASSSRRGNTGELFF
TRBD2 | TRBJ2-1 | TRBV7-2 | NA | TGTGCCAGCAGCCCCAACGGGCTAGCGGGTTCTGTCGAGCAGTTCTTC | CASSPNGLAGSVEQFF
NA | TRBJ2-3 | TRBV19 | NA | TGTGCCAGTACCCCCCGACAAGGCTCGGGCACAGATACGCAGTATTTT | CASTPRQGSGTDTQYF
NA | TRBJ2-2 | TRBV4-1 | once | TGCGCCAGCAGCCAAGAAAACCGGGGCACCGGGGAGCTGTTTTTT | CASSQENRGTGELFF
NA | TRBJ2-1 | TRBV24-1 | many | TGTGCCACCAGTGATTTGCATTGGCGGGCATCCGAGGGCTACAATGAGCAGTTCTTC | CATSDLHWRASEGYNEQFF
NA | TRBJ2-6 | TRBV28 | NA | TGTGCCAGCAGTTTAGTCAGGCAGGGGGGGGCCAACGTCCTGACTTTC | CASSLVRQGGANVLTF
TRBD2 | TRBJ2-3 | TRBV6-5 | NA | TGTGCCAGCAGGGCCAGCGGGAGGGACACAGATACGCAGTATTTT | CASRASGRDTDTQYF
TRBD1 | TRBJ2-5 | TRBV4-2 | NA | TGTGCCAGCAGCCCACAGGGGGCGATCCAAGAGACCCAGTACTTC | CASSPQGAIQETQYF
TRBD2 | TRBJ2-7 | TRBV27 | NA | TGTGCCAGCAGTTTGAGGGTAGCGGGCCCGAGCTCCTACGAGCAGTACTTC | CASSLRVAGPSSYEQYF
NA | TRBJ1-1 | TRBV10-3 | NA | TGTGCCATCAGTAGTACTCCGAACACTGAAGCTTTCTTT | CAISSTPNTEAFF
NA | TRBJ1-2 | TRBV15 | NA | TGTGCCACCAGCACGACAGGTGAGGGCCATCGGTCCTATGGCTACACCTTC | CATSTTGEGHRSYGYTF
NA | TRBJ2-7 | TRBV9 | NA | TGTGCCAGCAGCGGGGGGGCGCGCGGAAGCTCCTACGAGCAGTACTTC | CASSGGARGSSYEQYF
NA | TRBJ2-2 | TRBV7-9 | few | TGTGCCAGCAGCTTTTGGCCGAGGCCTTTCCTCATGAACACCGGGGAGCTGTTTTTT | CASSFWPRPFLMNTGELFF
NA | TRBJ1-5 | TRBV19 | once | TGTGCCAGTAGGGGTGGAGATCAGCCCCAGCATTTT | CASRGGDQPQHF
NA | TRBJ2-1 | TRBV6-5 | NA | TGTGCCAGCAGGCCGTCTGGAGCAACCTACAATGAGCAGTTCTTC | CASRPSGATYNEQFF
NA | TRBJ2-1 | TRBV24-1 | NA | TGTGCCACCAGTGATACTAGCAGCCGCTACAATGAGCAGTTCTTC | CATSDTSSRYNEQFF
TRBD2 | TRBJ2-1 | TRBV18 | NA | TGTGCCAGCTCACTACCCGGGACTAGCGGAACCCTACTGGATGAGCAGTTCTTC | CASSLPGTSGTLLDEQFF
TRBD1 | TRBJ2-7 | TRBV27 | NA | TGTGCCAGCAGTCCTGGACAGGTAAACCTCCTACAGTACTTC | CASSPGQVNLLQYF
TRBD1 | TRBJ2-7 | TRBV11-2 | once | TGTGCCAGCAGCTGGGGGACAGGGGGCTACGAGCAGTACTTC | CASSWGTGGYEQYF
TRBD2 | TRBJ2-7 | TRBV5-1 | NA | TGCGCCAGCAGCTTCTCTAGCGGGAGTATTTACGAGCAGTACTTC | CASSFSSGSIYEQYF
TRBD2 | TRBJ2-7 | TRBV14 | NA | TGTGCCAGCAGCCAAGGCTTCTTTGGCGGGAGCTCCTACGAGCAGTACTTC | CASSQGFFGGSSYEQYF
NA | TRBJ1-5 | TRBV27 | NA | TGTGCCAGCAGCCCGGTTTCGGTTGCGTCGATCTATAGCAATCAGCCCCAGCATTTT | CASSPVSVASIYSNQPQHF
NA | TRBJ2-5 | TRBV9 | once | TGTGCCAGCAGCGTTGGGCTAGCTGGAGAGACCCAGTACTTC | CASSVGLAGETQYF
TRBD1 | TRBJ1-1 | TRBV30 | few | TGTGCCTGGACGTCCGGGACAGGGGGCGCAGATTCTGAAGCTTTCTTT | CAWTSGTGGADSEAFF
NA | TRBJ2-3 | TRBV12-3/TRBV12-4 | once | TGTGCCAGCAGGATAGGGAACAGGGTTGCGCAGTATTTT | CASRIGNRVAQYF
NA | TRBJ2-5 | TRBV5-1 | NA | TGCGCCAGCAGCTCGTCGAGGTTTCAAGAGACCCAGTACTTC | CASSSSRFQETQYF
TRBD1 | TRBJ1-1 | TRBV2 | NA | TGTGCCAGCACGGGGCAGGGGGCAATGAACACTGAAGCTTTCTTT | CASTGQGAMNTEAFF
NA | TRBJ1-1 | TRBV13 | NA | TGTGCCAGCAGCTTAAGTGGGACTGTGAACACTGAAGCTTTCTTT | CASSLSGTVNTEAFF
NA | TRBJ2-7 | TRBV29-1 | once | TGCAGCGTTGAGACAGACTTCTCCTACGAGCAGTACTTC | CSVETDFSYEQYF
TRBD2 | TRBJ2-1 | TRBV30 | NA | TGTGCCTGGAGTGGGGGTTTCGGGACTAGCGGGAGCGGTGAGCAGTTCTTC | CAWSGGFGTSGSGEQFF
TRBD1 | TRBJ1-1 | TRBV19 | NA | TGTGCCAGTAGTGACAGGGCAGGCACTGAAGCTTTCTTT | CASSDRAGTEAFF
TRBD2 | TRBJ2-1 | TRBV28 | once | TGTGCCAGCAGTTGGGAGCGGGGCTTTACGGATGAGCAGTTCTTC | CASSWERGFTDEQFF
TRBD2 | TRBJ2-7 | TRBV18 | NA | TGTGCCAGCTCACCACCAGTTCTAGCGGGGATCTACGAGCAGTACTTC | CASSPPVLAGIYEQYF
TRBD1 | TRBJ2-2 | TRBV29-1 | NA | TGCAGCGTTGCCCCGGGACAGGGCGGCGGGGAGCTGTTTTTT | CSVAPGQGGGELFF
NA | TRBJ1-2 | TRBV5-4 | NA | TGTGCCAGCAGCTTGGAGGGGGGCTACACCTTC | CASSLEGGYTF
NA | TRBJ1-2 | TRBV20-1 | NA | TGCAGTGCTAGTGGGGGGGACTATGGCTACACCTTC | CSASGGDYGYTF
NA | TRBJ2-7 | TRBV6-5 | NA | TGTGCCAGCAGTTACAGGCGGGATTACGAGCAGTACTTC | CASSYRRDYEQYF
NA | TRBJ2-1 | TRBV3-1/TRBV3-2 | NA | TGTGCCAGCTCTTACCTCTACAGGGCCAATGAGCAGTTCTTC | CASSYLYRANEQFF
NA | TRBJ2-7 | TRBV6-1 | NA | TGTGCCAGCAGTGAGGGGGGGGCGCTTGGCTCCTACGAGCAGTACTTC | CASSEGGALGSYEQYF
NA | TRBJ2-7 | TRBV3-1/TRBV3-2 | once | TGTGCCAGCAGCCCCAGGGGCCTTAGCTCCTACGAGCAGTACTTC | CASSPRGLSSYEQYF
TRBD1 | TRBJ1-6 | TRBV5-6 | few | TGTGCCAGCAGCCCAGCGCGCGGACAGGGGAATTCACCCCTCCACTTT | CASSPARGQGNSPLHF
NA | TRBJ1-5 | TRBV9 | NA | TGTGCCAGCAGCGAGGGGATTAATCAGCCCCAGCATTTT | CASSEGINQPQHF
NA | TRBJ1-6 | TRBV28 | NA | TGTGCCAGCGGGGTTAGGTCCTATAATTCACCCCTCCACTTT | CASGVRSYNSPLHF
NA | TRBJ1-2 | TRBV5-1 | NA | TGCGCCAGCAGTCCAAGGACGGGCTATGGCTACACCTTC | CASSPRTGYGYTF
TRBD2 | TRBJ2-1 | TRBV7-6 | once | TGTGCCAGCAGGCGGACTAGCGGGAGGAGCGATGAGCAGTTCTTC | CASRRTSGRSDEQFF
TRBD2 | TRBJ2-1 | TRBV5-1 | NA | TGCGCCAGCAGCTCAACTAGCGGGAGCACGAATGAGCAGTTCTTC | CASSSTSGSTNEQFF
NA | TRBJ2-7 | TRBV7-9 | NA | TGTGCCAGCAGCTCCCCAAATGGGGACAAGGAGCAGTACTTC | CASSSPNGDKEQYF
NA | TRBJ2-1 | TRBV9 | NA | TGTGCCAGCAGAAGAGGGCAGGGAACTTACAATGAGCAGTTCTTC | CASRRGQGTYNEQFF
NA | TRBJ2-7 | TRBV6-6 | NA | TGTGCCAGCAGTTACTCGCGGGAGCAGTACTTC | CASSYSREQYF